This T cell receptor (beta chain) was captured in a study of cytomegalovirus exposure and HLA in healthy donors. Trimming left V 6 bases short and J 5 bases short, with 11 bases between. CDR3 size: 12 residues. Germline V gene sequence: CDR1 LGHNT, CDR2 FRNRAP. With 60 Vbeta and 13 Jbeta primers, the PCR was carried out. Sequencing used immunoSEQ multiplex PCR; TCRdb keeps in-frame clones, though not all of them. The data hold more than 100,000 clones, with 79% observed a single time. The source of this sequence is a man aged 45-65 years in good health and CMV-seropositive. Sequencing input: PBMCs. The chain is built from TRBV12-5 and TRBJ2-7, with TRBD2 as a possible D gene (6 bases). This chain's CDR3 is CASGEGRNEQYF. Written as DNA, the CDR3 is TGTGCTAGTGGGGAGGGGCGGAACGAGCAGTACTTC.